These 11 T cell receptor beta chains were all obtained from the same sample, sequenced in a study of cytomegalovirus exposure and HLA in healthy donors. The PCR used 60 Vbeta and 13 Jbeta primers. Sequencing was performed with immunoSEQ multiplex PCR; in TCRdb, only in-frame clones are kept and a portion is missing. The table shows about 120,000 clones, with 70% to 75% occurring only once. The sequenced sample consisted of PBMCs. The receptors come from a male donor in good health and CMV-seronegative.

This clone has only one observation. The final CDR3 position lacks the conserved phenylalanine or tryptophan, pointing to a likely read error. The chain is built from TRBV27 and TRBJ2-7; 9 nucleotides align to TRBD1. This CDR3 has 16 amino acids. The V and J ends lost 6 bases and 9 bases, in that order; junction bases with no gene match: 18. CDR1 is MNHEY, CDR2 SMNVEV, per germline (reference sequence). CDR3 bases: TGTGCCAGCAGCCCGAGTCTGGACAGGGGTTTACGGGGGCAGTACCTC. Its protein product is CASSPSLDRGLRGQYL.

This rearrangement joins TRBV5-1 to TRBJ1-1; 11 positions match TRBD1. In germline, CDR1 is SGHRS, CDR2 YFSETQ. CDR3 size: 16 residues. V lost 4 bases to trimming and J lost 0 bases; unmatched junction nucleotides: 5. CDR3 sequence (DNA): TGCGCCAGCAGCCTAGGGACAGGGGGTCTGAACACTGAAGCTTTCTTT. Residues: CASSLGTGGLNTEAFF.

The CDR3 reads CASSIGGGEANEKLFF. The CDR3 coding sequence is TGTGCCAGTAGTATCGGGGGGGGCGAAGCTAATGAAAAACTGTTTTTT. The chain has TRBV19 and TRBJ1-4; tentative D call: TRBD1 (6 bases). Trimming took off 3 bases at V and 3 bases at J, with 14 bases between the two ends. Germline-derived CDR1 and CDR2 are LNHDA and SQIVND (reference sequence). The CDR3 loop spans 16 amino acids.

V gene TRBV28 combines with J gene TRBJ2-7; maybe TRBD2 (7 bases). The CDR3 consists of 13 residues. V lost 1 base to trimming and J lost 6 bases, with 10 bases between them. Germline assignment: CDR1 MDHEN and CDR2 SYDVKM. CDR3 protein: CASSLLGGAEQYF. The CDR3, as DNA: TGTGCCAGCAGTTTATTGGGGGGGGCCGAGCAGTACTTC.

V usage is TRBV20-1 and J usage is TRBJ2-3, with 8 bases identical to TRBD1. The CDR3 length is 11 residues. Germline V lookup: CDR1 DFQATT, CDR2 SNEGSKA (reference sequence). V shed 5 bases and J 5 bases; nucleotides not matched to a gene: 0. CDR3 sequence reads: CSAGTGDTQYF. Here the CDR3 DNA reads TGCAGTGCTGGGACAGGAGATACGCAGTATTTT.

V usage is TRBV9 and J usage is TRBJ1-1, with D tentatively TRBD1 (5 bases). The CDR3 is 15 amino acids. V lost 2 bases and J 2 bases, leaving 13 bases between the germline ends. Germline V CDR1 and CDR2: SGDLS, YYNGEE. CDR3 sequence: CASSVMDNLNTEAFF. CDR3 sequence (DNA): TGTGCCAGCAGCGTCATGGACAACTTAAACACTGAAGCTTTCTTT.

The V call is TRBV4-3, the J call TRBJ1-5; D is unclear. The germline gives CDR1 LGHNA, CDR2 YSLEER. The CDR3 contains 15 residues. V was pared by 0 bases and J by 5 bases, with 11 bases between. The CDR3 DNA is TGCGCCAGCAGCCAAGATCCAGCGGGCGATCAGCCCCAGCATTTT. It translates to CASSQDPAGDQPQHF.

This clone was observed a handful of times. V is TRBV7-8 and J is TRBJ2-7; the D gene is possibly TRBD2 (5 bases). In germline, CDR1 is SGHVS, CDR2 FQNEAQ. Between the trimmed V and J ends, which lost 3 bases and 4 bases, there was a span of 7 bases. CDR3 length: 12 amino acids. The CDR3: CASSLSGYEQYF. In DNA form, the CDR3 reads TGTGCCAGCAGCTTGAGCGGATACGAGCAGTACTTC.

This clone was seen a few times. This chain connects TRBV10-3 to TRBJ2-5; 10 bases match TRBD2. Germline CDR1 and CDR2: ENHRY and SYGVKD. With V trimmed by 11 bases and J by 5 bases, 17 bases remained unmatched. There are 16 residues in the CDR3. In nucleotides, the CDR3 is TGTGCCTCCTTGGAGGGTAGCGGGGGGTTGGGGGAGACCCAGTACTTC. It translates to CASLEGSGGLGETQYF.

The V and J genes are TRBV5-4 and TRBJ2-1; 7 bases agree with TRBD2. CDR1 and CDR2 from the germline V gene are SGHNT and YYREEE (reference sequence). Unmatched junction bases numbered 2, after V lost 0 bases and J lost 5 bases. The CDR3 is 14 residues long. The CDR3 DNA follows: TGTGCCAGCAGCTTGGGACTAGCCAACAATGAGCAGTTCTTC. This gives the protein CASSLGLANNEQFF.

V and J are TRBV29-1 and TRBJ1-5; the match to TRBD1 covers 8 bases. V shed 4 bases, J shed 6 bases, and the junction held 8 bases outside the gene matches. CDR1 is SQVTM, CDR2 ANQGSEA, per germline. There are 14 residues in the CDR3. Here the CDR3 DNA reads TGCAGCGTTGTAGATGGACAGGGCAGTCAGCCCCAGCATTTT. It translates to CSVVDGQGSQPQHF.